The rows below give T cell receptor beta chains drawn from one sample of a study of beta chain features in type 1 diabetes. Libraries were prepared by immunoSEQ multiplex PCR; TCRdb keeps only in-frame clonotypes and omits some of them. Of 300,000 to 400,000 clones in the sample, around 10% were seen once. Material: central memory CD4+ T cells from blood. Source of these receptors: a man under 40 with type 1 diabetes. Each CDR3 is given with its conserved first and last residue. The order of the fields is J gene, V gene, D gene, clone size, CDR3 protein, CDR3 DNA. The D gene is left open where the match is weak. Where a row states a size, it is once, few, many or the class of an expanded clone; other rows omit it.

J gene: TRBJ2-1; V gene: TRBV7-9; D gene: -; clone size: -; CDR3 protein: CASSFQYKGGKQFF; CDR3 DNA: TGTGCCAGCAGCTTCCAATATAAAGGGGGTAAGCAGTTCTTC
J gene: TRBJ2-5; V gene: TRBV18; D gene: -; clone size: -; CDR3 protein: CASSPGSLQTQYF; CDR3 DNA: TGTGCCAGCTCACCAGGTAGTTTGCAGACCCAGTACTTC
J gene: TRBJ2-7; V gene: TRBV2; D gene: -; clone size: -; CDR3 protein: CANQGQRGGEQYF; CDR3 DNA: TGTGCCAACCAGGGGCAAAGGGGTGGCGAGCAGTACTTC
J gene: TRBJ1-1; V gene: TRBV9; D gene: -; clone size: -; CDR3 protein: CASSVGTPQNTEAFF; CDR3 DNA: TGTGCCAGCAGCGTAGGAACCCCCCAGAACACTGAAGCTTTCTTT
J gene: TRBJ2-1; V gene: TRBV7-9; D gene: TRBD2; clone size: -; CDR3 protein: CASRPGLAVGEQFF; CDR3 DNA: TGTGCCAGCAGACCAGGACTAGCGGTGGGTGAGCAGTTCTTC
J gene: TRBJ2-5; V gene: TRBV6-6; D gene: -; clone size: -; CDR3 protein: CASSTDRIQETQYF; CDR3 DNA: TGTGCCAGCAGCACCGACAGGATTCAAGAGACCCAGTACTTC
J gene: TRBJ2-1; V gene: TRBV18; D gene: -; clone size: few; CDR3 protein: CASSLQGAYNEQFF; CDR3 DNA: TGTGCCAGCTCACTTCAGGGTGCCTACAATGAGCAGTTCTTC
J gene: TRBJ1-1; V gene: TRBV4-2; D gene: -; clone size: few; CDR3 protein: CASSQVRGLGTEAFF; CDR3 DNA: TGTGCCAGCAGCCAAGTAAGGGGGTTAGGAACTGAAGCTTTCTTT
J gene: TRBJ2-5; V gene: TRBV6-1; D gene: -; clone size: few; CDR3 protein: CAIRKNGIQETQYF; CDR3 DNA: TGTGCCATCCGGAAGAACGGAATCCAAGAGACCCAGTACTTC
J gene: TRBJ2-1; V gene: TRBV2; D gene: TRBD2; clone size: -; CDR3 protein: CASSPSGMSSYNEQFF; CDR3 DNA: TGTGCCAGCAGTCCTAGCGGGATGAGCTCCTACAATGAGCAGTTCTTC
J gene: TRBJ2-7; V gene: TRBV28; D gene: -; clone size: few; CDR3 protein: CASSLSVAGSNEQYF; CDR3 DNA: TGTGCCAGCAGTTTATCGGTGGCAGGGTCCAACGAGCAGTACTTC
J gene: TRBJ1-3; V gene: TRBV11-2; D gene: -; clone size: few; CDR3 protein: CASSISGGSGNTIYF; CDR3 DNA: TGTGCCAGCAGCATTTCCGGCGGCTCTGGAAACACCATATATTTT
J gene: TRBJ2-2; V gene: TRBV21-1; D gene: -; clone size: -; CDR3 protein: CASSKGGGQGRETGELFF; CDR3 DNA: TGTGCCAGCAGCAAAGGGGGAGGACAGGGGAGAGAGACCGGGGAGCTGTTTTTT
J gene: TRBJ2-3; V gene: TRBV4-2; D gene: -; clone size: -; CDR3 protein: CASNLDRDTQYF; CDR3 DNA: TGTGCCAGCAACTTAGACAGAGATACGCAGTATTTT
J gene: TRBJ1-1; V gene: TRBV28; D gene: -; clone size: -; CDR3 protein: CASSLGRGTKAFF; CDR3 DNA: TGTGCCAGCAGTTTGGGGAGAGGGACAAAAGCTTTCTTT
J gene: TRBJ2-5; V gene: TRBV27; D gene: TRBD1; clone size: -; CDR3 protein: CASKDRPQETQYF; CDR3 DNA: TGTGCCAGCAAGGACAGGCCCCAAGAGACCCAGTACTTC
J gene: TRBJ2-7; V gene: TRBV15; D gene: TRBD1; clone size: few; CDR3 protein: CATRGQSLYEQYF; CDR3 DNA: TGTGCCACCAGGGGACAGTCTCTCTACGAGCAGTACTTC
J gene: TRBJ2-1; V gene: TRBV28; D gene: -; clone size: many; CDR3 protein: CASSLWSRNQFF; CDR3 DNA: TGTGCCAGCAGTTTATGGAGTCGAAATCAGTTCTTC
J gene: TRBJ2-5; V gene: TRBV5-5; D gene: -; clone size: -; CDR3 protein: CASSLMGTGGETQYF; CDR3 DNA: TGTGCCAGCAGCTTGATGGGGACGGGCGGAGAGACCCAGTACTTC
J gene: TRBJ1-2; V gene: TRBV7-2; D gene: -; clone size: -; CDR3 protein: CASSLKSTSPGGYTF; CDR3 DNA: TGCGCCAGCAGCCTCAAGTCGACATCACCCGGTGGCTACACCTTC
J gene: TRBJ2-1; V gene: TRBV11-2; D gene: -; clone size: many; CDR3 protein: CASSLDSGAWNEQFF; CDR3 DNA: TGTGCCAGCAGCTTAGATTCGGGGGCTTGGAATGAGCAGTTCTTC
J gene: TRBJ2-3; V gene: TRBV7-3; D gene: -; clone size: many; CDR3 protein: CASSLTAGTQYF; CDR3 DNA: TGTGCCAGCAGCTTAACGGCGGGTACGCAGTATTTT
J gene: TRBJ1-5; V gene: TRBV6-5; D gene: -; clone size: -; CDR3 protein: CASSLLGANQPQHF; CDR3 DNA: TGTGCCAGCAGTCTACTTGGGGCCAATCAGCCCCAGCATTTT
J gene: TRBJ2-7; V gene: TRBV5-6; D gene: -; clone size: -; CDR3 protein: CASSLVQNYEQYF; CDR3 DNA: TGTGCCAGCAGCTTGGTACAGAACTACGAGCAGTACTTC
J gene: TRBJ1-5; V gene: TRBV28; D gene: -; clone size: -; CDR3 protein: CASSLFQGGYQPQHF; CDR3 DNA: TGTGCCAGCAGTTTATTTCAGGGAGGGTATCAGCCCCAGCATTTT
J gene: TRBJ2-2; V gene: TRBV2; D gene: -; clone size: -; CDR3 protein: CASSPDLNTGELFF; CDR3 DNA: TGTGCCAGCAGTCCTGACTTAAACACCGGGGAGCTGTTTTTT
J gene: TRBJ1-1; V gene: TRBV7-9; D gene: -; clone size: -; CDR3 protein: CASSRLNTEAFF; CDR3 DNA: TGTGCCAGCAGCCGCTTGAACACTGAAGCTTTCTTT
J gene: TRBJ2-1; V gene: TRBV7-8; D gene: -; clone size: few; CDR3 protein: CASSPASGSYNEQFF; CDR3 DNA: TGTGCCAGCAGCCCTGCGAGTGGATCCTACAATGAGCAGTTCTTC
J gene: TRBJ2-3; V gene: TRBV9; D gene: -; clone size: few; CDR3 protein: CASSVEEDTQYF; CDR3 DNA: TGTGCCAGCAGCGTAGAAGAGGATACGCAGTATTTT
J gene: TRBJ2-7; V gene: TRBV6-5; D gene: -; clone size: few; CDR3 protein: CASSSDTYYEQYF; CDR3 DNA: TGTGCCAGCAGTTCGGACACCTACTACGAGCAGTACTTC
J gene: TRBJ2-3; V gene: TRBV6-5; D gene: -; clone size: few; CDR3 protein: CASSRITGSDTQYF; CDR3 DNA: TGTGCCAGCAGTCGCATTACAGGCTCAGATACGCAGTATTTT
J gene: TRBJ2-2; V gene: TRBV5-1; D gene: -; clone size: -; CDR3 protein: CASSFGAAPGELFF; CDR3 DNA: TGCGCCAGCAGCTTCGGAGCCGCACCCGGGGAGCTGTTTTTT
J gene: TRBJ2-3; V gene: TRBV11-3; D gene: -; clone size: few; CDR3 protein: CASSLRRGPDTQYF; CDR3 DNA: TGTGCCAGCAGCTTAAGAAGAGGGCCAGATACGCAGTATTTT
J gene: TRBJ2-2; V gene: TRBV2; D gene: -; clone size: many; CDR3 protein: CASSVNRDTGELFF; CDR3 DNA: TGTGCCAGCAGTGTCAACAGGGACACCGGGGAGCTGTTTTTT
J gene: TRBJ2-7; V gene: TRBV7-2; D gene: -; clone size: -; CDR3 protein: CASSTYREQYF; CDR3 DNA: TGTGCCAGCAGCACCTACAGGGAGCAGTACTTC
J gene: TRBJ2-3; V gene: TRBV7-8; D gene: -; clone size: -; CDR3 protein: CASSFPQGSTDTQYF; CDR3 DNA: TGTGCCAGCAGCTTCCCACAGGGAAGCACAGATACGCAGTATTTT
J gene: TRBJ1-2; V gene: TRBV7-6; D gene: -; clone size: few; CDR3 protein: CASSLGNLGGYTF; CDR3 DNA: TGTGCCAGCAGCTTGGGTAACTTAGGGGGCTACACCTTC
J gene: TRBJ2-7; V gene: TRBV9; D gene: TRBD1; clone size: many; CDR3 protein: CASSLGQGAPGEQYF; CDR3 DNA: TGTGCCAGCAGCCTCGGGCAGGGGGCGCCGGGGGAGCAGTACTTC
J gene: TRBJ1-4; V gene: TRBV6-1; D gene: -; clone size: -; CDR3 protein: CASSGGEGEKLFF; CDR3 DNA: TGTGCCAGCAGTGGAGGGGAGGGGGAAAAACTGTTTTTT
J gene: TRBJ2-7; V gene: TRBV11-3; D gene: TRBD1; clone size: -; CDR3 protein: CASSLRTGASYEQYF; CDR3 DNA: TGTGCCAGCAGCCTTCGGACAGGGGCCTCCTACGAGCAGTACTTC
J gene: TRBJ2-1; V gene: TRBV7-8; D gene: TRBD2; clone size: few; CDR3 protein: CASSLSGSHEQFF; CDR3 DNA: TGTGCCAGCAGCCTTAGCGGGAGCCATGAGCAGTTCTTC
J gene: TRBJ2-7; V gene: TRBV7-9; D gene: -; clone size: few; CDR3 protein: CASTPWAAQSEQYF; CDR3 DNA: TGTGCCAGCACCCCATGGGCTGCCCAATCCGAGCAGTACTTC
J gene: TRBJ2-7; V gene: TRBV6-5; D gene: -; clone size: few; CDR3 protein: CASSPSFYEQYF; CDR3 DNA: TGTGCCAGCAGTCCCTCTTTCTACGAGCAGTACTTC
J gene: TRBJ2-3; V gene: TRBV27; D gene: -; clone size: few; CDR3 protein: CASTLGDTQYF; CDR3 DNA: TGTGCCAGCACCTTGGGAGATACGCAGTATTTT
J gene: TRBJ1-1; V gene: TRBV27; D gene: -; clone size: few; CDR3 protein: CASSRADRNTEAFF; CDR3 DNA: TGTGCCAGCAGTCGTGCGGACAGGAACACTGAAGCTTTCTTT
J gene: TRBJ1-5; V gene: TRBV12-5; D gene: -; clone size: few; CDR3 protein: CASGLVHSSNQPQHF; CDR3 DNA: TGTGCTAGTGGTTTGGTACACAGTAGCAATCAGCCCCAGCATTTT
J gene: TRBJ2-1; V gene: TRBV5-4; D gene: TRBD2; clone size: few; CDR3 protein: CASSLPRLAGEGRKSNEQFF; CDR3 DNA: TGTGCCAGCAGCTTACCCAGACTAGCGGGAGAAGGGAGAAAGAGCAATGAGCAGTTCTTC
J gene: TRBJ1-2; V gene: TRBV19; D gene: TRBD1; clone size: -; CDR3 protein: CASRDQDRGDLHYGYTF; CDR3 DNA: TGTGCCAGTAGAGACCAGGACAGGGGGGACCTTCACTATGGCTACACCTTC
J gene: TRBJ2-1; V gene: TRBV5-1; D gene: TRBD2; clone size: few; CDR3 protein: CASSLGLGTSGSLNEQFF; CDR3 DNA: TGCGCCAGCAGCTTGGGCCTGGGGACTAGCGGGAGTCTTAATGAGCAGTTCTTC
J gene: TRBJ2-6; V gene: TRBV11-2; D gene: -; clone size: few; CDR3 protein: CASSSRRVSGANVLTF; CDR3 DNA: TGTGCCAGCAGCTCGAGACGGGTCTCTGGGGCCAACGTCCTGACTTTC
J gene: TRBJ2-3; V gene: TRBV5-1; D gene: TRBD1; clone size: -; CDR3 protein: CASSLTGGPILTDTQYF; CDR3 DNA: TGCGCCAGCAGCTTGACAGGGGGCCCCATTCTCACAGATACGCAGTATTTT
J gene: TRBJ2-7; V gene: TRBV25-1; D gene: -; clone size: few; CDR3 protein: CASSPADWRYEQYF; CDR3 DNA: TGTGCCAGCAGTCCTGCGGACTGGAGATACGAGCAGTACTTC
J gene: TRBJ1-4; V gene: TRBV6-5; D gene: -; clone size: -; CDR3 protein: CASSLRGGGEKLFF; CDR3 DNA: TGTGCCAGCAGCCTTAGGGGAGGAGGGGAAAAACTGTTTTTT